The clone carrying this TCR beta chain was counted only a few times. Its specificity is not known. These data are taken from a study of type 1 regulatory T cells. Study context: This in vitro CD4 product, T-allo10, is enriched for Tr1 cells and alloantigen-specific.

Graft donor-derived T-allo10 cells were described as host-alloantigen-specific, anergic, and alloantigen-specifically suppressive. Each CDR3 protein is one row after TCRdb ran MiXCR on the reads. The table records roughly 71,000 distinct CDR3 sequences, around 57% of them present only once. The CDR3 runs 14 residues. The germline V gene encodes CDR1 LNHDA and CDR2 SQIVND (reference sequence). Trimming at V came to 3 bases and at J to 3 bases, leaving 2 bases not matched to a gene. The sample consisted of cultured T cells, either the whole culture or a sorted T cell fraction (not recorded which). Subset of the sample: Tr1-enriched cell product generated in vitro against host alloantigens. The TCR originated in a human donor in good health. The chain couples TRBV19 to TRBJ2-1; 7 bases line up with TRBD1. CDR3 region: CASSMGQSYNEQFF. The DNA of the CDR3 is TGTGCCAGTAGTATGGGACAGAGCTACAATGAGCAGTTCTTC.